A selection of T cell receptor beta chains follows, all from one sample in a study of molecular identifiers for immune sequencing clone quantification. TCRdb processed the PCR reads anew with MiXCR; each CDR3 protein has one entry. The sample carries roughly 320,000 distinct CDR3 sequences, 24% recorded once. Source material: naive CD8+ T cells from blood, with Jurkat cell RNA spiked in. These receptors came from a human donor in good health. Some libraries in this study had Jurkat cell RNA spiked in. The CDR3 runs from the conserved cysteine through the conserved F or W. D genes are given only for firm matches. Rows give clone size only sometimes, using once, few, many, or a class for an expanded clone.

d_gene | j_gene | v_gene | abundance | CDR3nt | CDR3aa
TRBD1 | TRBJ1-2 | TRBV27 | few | TGTGCCAGCAGTTTAGAAGGGGGCTACGAGATCGACCATGGCTACACCTTC | CASSLEGGYEIDHGYTF
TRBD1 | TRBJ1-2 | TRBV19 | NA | TGTGCCAGTAAGACAGGGGACGACGGCTACACCTTC | CASKTGDDGYTF
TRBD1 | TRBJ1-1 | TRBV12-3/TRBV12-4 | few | TGTGCCAGCAGTTGGACAGGGGGCTCCACTGAAGCTTTCTTT | CASSWTGGSTEAFF
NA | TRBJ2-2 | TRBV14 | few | TGTGCCAGCAGCGAGGTGAACGCCGGGGAGCTGTTTTTT | CASSEVNAGELFF
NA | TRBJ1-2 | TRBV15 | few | TGTGCCACCAGCAGAGTGGAAGGGGCGAACTATGGCTACACCTTC | CATSRVEGANYGYTF
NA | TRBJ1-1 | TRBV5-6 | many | TGTGCCAGCAGCTTCCAAAGGGTGAACACTGAAGCTTTCTTT | CASSFQRVNTEAFF
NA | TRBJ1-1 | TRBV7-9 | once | TGTGCCAGCAGCCCACCCCCGGGCCCCCATGCAGCTTTCTTT | CASSPPPGPHAAFF
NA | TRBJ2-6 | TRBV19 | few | TGTGCCAGTAGTATGGGGCACCCTGGGGCCAACGTCCTGACTTTC | CASSMGHPGANVLTF
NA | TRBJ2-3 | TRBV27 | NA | TGTGCCACCTCCCCCAGCAGGGCGGGTGCCACAGATACGCAGTATTTT | CATSPSRAGATDTQYF
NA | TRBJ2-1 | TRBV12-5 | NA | TGTGCTAGTGGTTTGACCCTGACAGTCTCTCGGGACAATGGGCAGTTCTTC | CASGLTLTVSRDNGQFF
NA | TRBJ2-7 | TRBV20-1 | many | TGCAGTGCTAGGCGGGAAAGCTCCTACGAGCAGTACTTC | CSARRESSYEQYF
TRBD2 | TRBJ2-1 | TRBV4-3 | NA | TGCGCCAGCAGCTTCAGACTAGCGAACTACAATGAGCAGTTCTTC | CASSFRLANYNEQFF
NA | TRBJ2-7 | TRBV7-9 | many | TGTGCCAGCAGCTTAGCCCCTGGGTACGAGCAGTACTTC | CASSLAPGYEQYF
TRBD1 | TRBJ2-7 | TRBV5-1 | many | TGCGCCAGCAGCCCGACAGGGGCCTCCTACGAGCAGTACTTC | CASSPTGASYEQYF
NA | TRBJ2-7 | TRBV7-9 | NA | TGTGCCAGCAACAACGGCGGGGACGGGAGCTACGAGCAGTACTTC | CASNNGGDGSYEQYF
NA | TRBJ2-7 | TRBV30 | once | TGTGCCTGGAGTGTACGTGGGGGGCGATACGAGCAGTACTTC | CAWSVRGGRYEQYF
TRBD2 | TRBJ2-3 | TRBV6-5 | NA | TGTGCCAGCAGTTACCACACTAGCGCGGAGACAGATACGCAGTATTTT | CASSYHTSAETDTQYF
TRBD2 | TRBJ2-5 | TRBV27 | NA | TGTGCCAGCAGTCCTCTAGGGGTAGCGGGCGTAGAGACCCAGTACTTC | CASSPLGVAGVETQYF
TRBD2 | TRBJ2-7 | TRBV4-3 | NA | TGCGCCAGCAGCCAAAGCTCTAGCGGGGGGTACGAGCAGTACTTC | CASSQSSSGGYEQYF
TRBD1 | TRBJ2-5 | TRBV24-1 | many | TGTGCCACCAGTGACGGACAGGGAAAAGAGACCCAGTACTTC | CATSDGQGKETQYF
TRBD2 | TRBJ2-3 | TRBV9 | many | TGTGCCAGCAGCGTCGGGACTAGCCTCGCAGATACGCAGTATTTT | CASSVGTSLADTQYF
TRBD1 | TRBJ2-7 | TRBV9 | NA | TGTGCCAGCAGCGTAAGACAGGGGCCCACCTACGAGCAGTACTTC | CASSVRQGPTYEQYF
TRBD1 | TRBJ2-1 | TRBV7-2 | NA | TGTGCCAGCAGCTTAAAGGGACAGAGCTCCTACCATGAGCAGTTCTTC | CASSLKGQSSYHEQFF
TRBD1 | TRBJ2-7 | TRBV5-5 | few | TGTGCCAGCAGCGTGTTAACAGGGGGCTACGAGCAGTACTTC | CASSVLTGGYEQYF